What follows describes a single TCR beta chain. The time point was: baseline pretreatment blood. As for treatment: 15 Gy SBRT to primary tumor, nephrectomy 4 weeks later. The data stem from a study of radiation and T cells in renal cell carcinoma. TCRdb keeps only in-frame clones here, not all; method: immunoSEQ multiplex PCR. The data contain approximately 150,000 clones, roughly 80% of them singletons. V was pared by 4 bases and J by 0 bases, with 9 bases between. CDR3 length: 15 residues. CDR1 and CDR2 (germline): ENHRY, SYGVKD. The receptor comes from a woman aged 45 to 65 with renal cell carcinoma. This sequence joins TRBV10-3 and TRBJ2-2, with D tentatively TRBD1 (6 bases). The material was blood, obtained from a patient whose treatment included radiotherapy and nephrectomy. The CDR3 DNA reads TGTGCCATCAGTGCAGGGACAACGAACACCGGGGAGCTGTTTTTT. Its translation is CAISAGTTNTGELFF.